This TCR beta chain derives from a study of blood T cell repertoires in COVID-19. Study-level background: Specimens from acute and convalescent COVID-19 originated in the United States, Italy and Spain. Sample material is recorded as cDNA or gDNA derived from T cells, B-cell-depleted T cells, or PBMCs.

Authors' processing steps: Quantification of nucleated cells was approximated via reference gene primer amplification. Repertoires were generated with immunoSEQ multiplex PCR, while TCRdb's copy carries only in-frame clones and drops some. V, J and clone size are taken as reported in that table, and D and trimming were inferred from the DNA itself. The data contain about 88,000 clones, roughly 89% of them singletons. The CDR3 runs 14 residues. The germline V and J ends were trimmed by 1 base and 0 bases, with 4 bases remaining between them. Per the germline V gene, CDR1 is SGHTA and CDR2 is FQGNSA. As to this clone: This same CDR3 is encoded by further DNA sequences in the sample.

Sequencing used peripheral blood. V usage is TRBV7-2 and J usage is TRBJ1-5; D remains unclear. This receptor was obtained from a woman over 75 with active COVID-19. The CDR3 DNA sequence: TGTGCCAGCAGCTTAGACAATAGCAATCAGCCCCAGCATTTT. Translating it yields CASSLDNSNQPQHF.